Below, 32 T cell receptor beta chains from the same sample are listed, as sequenced in a study of early T cells in non-severe SARS-CoV-2 infection. Each CDR3 protein gets one entry after TCRdb re-called the 5' RACE reads with MiXCR. The data show fewer than 80,000 distinct CDR3 sequences, with less than 15% seen just once and 3.5% to 5% held by the top ten. The sequencing sample was made of whole blood. The receptors here all came from an adult who was a healthcare worker with PCR-confirmed SARS-CoV-2 infection or an uninfected control (not recorded which).

V is TRBV28 and J is TRBJ2-7; D is unclear. Germline loops: CDR1 MDHEN, CDR2 SYDVKM. CDR3 length: 15 amino acids. Trimming shortened V by 4 bases and J by 3 bases, and 16 bases separated the two germline ends. CDR3 in amino acids: CASSSPDTTGYEQYF. DNA of the CDR3: TGTGCCAGCAGTTCTCCCGATACGACGGGCTACGAGCAGTACTTC.

This clonotype has ten or more counts. V usage is TRBV13 and J usage is TRBJ2-4; D not resolved. Germline V gives CDR1 PRHDT, CDR2 FYEKMQ (reference sequence). Trimming shortened V by 11 bases and J by 1 base, and 12 bases separated the two germline ends. The CDR3 covers 13 residues. The chain's CDR3 is CAGPRAAKNIQYF. DNA of the CDR3: TGTGCCGGACCTCGAGCGGCCAAAAACATTCAGTACTTC.

The V call is TRBV4-2, the J call TRBJ2-7; D unclear. Germline V lookup: CDR1 LGHNA, CDR2 YNFKEQ. The CDR3 extends over 14 amino acids. With 4 bases removed from V and 2 bases from J, the gap between germline ends came to 12 bases. The chain's CDR3 is CASSPQGMPYEQYF. CDR3 sequence (DNA): TGTGCCAGCAGCCCTCAAGGTATGCCCTACGAGCAGTACTTC.

The chain has TRBV28 and TRBJ2-7; possibly TRBD2 for D (6 bases). The germline CDR1 and CDR2 sequences are MDHEN and SYDVKM. V lost 11 bases, J lost 7 bases, and 18 bases lay in between. This CDR3 has 12 residues. The CDR3 region has the DNA TGTGCCGTTCTGGCGGGTGGGAGGGAGCAGTACTTC. Residues: CAVLAGGREQYF.

The chain recombines TRBV9 with TRBJ1-3; possible D gene TRBD1, 5 bases. The V end lost 3 bases, the J end lost 2 bases, and 9 bases lay between the germline ends. The length of the CDR3 is 14 residues. CDR1 SGDLS and CDR2 YYNGEE come from the germline V gene. The CDR3 nucleotides read TGTGCCAGCAGCGGGGGACCGACTGGAAACACCATATATTTT. This sequence encodes CASSGGPTGNTIYF.

This clonotype came up many times. The chain employs TRBV7-3 and TRBJ2-1; 12 positions agree with TRBD2. Germline V CDR1 and CDR2: SGHTA, FQGTGA. The CDR3 covers 15 residues. The V gene end was trimmed by 3 bases and the J gene end by 7 bases; junction bases not matched to a gene: 4. CDR3: CASSLGLAGRNEQFF. Written as DNA, the CDR3 is TGTGCCAGCAGCTTGGGACTAGCGGGTCGGAATGAGCAGTTCTTC.

This clonotype came up a few times. In DNA, the CDR3 is TGTGCCAGCGCCGGACAGGGGGCAATTCTGGGTACCGGGGAGCTGTTTTTT. This sequence encodes CASAGQGAILGTGELFF. This sequence joins TRBV6-6 and TRBJ2-2; TRBD1 agrees at 11 bases. Losses at the gene ends were 8 bases for V and 5 bases for J; bases not matched to a gene: 13. Looked up from germline, CDR1 is MNHNY and CDR2 is SVGAGI (reference sequence). The CDR3 loop spans 17 amino acids.

This clonotype was picked up many times. The V gene is TRBV5-5, the J gene TRBJ2-1, with no clear D. This CDR3 has 12 amino acids. Germline lookup yields CDR1 SGHKS and CDR2 YYEKEE (reference sequence). Trimming took off 3 bases at V and 9 bases at J, with 10 bases between the two ends. The CDR3 bases are TGTGCCAGCAGCTGGTCGGGCTTTGAGCAGTTCTTC. Residues: CASSWSGFEQFF.

This clonotype was detected ten times or more. The DNA of the CDR3 is TGCAGCGTTGACCGTGACAGGCCCGCATCTAGCACAGATACGCAGTATTTT. Its protein product is CSVDRDRPASSTDTQYF. The chain joins TRBV29-1 to TRBJ2-3, with D perhaps TRBD1 (6 bases). The germline CDR1 and CDR2 sequences are SQVTM and ANQGSEA. V lost 3 bases to trimming and J lost 0 bases, with 19 bases between them. The CDR3 has 17 amino acids.

This clonotype was picked up a small number of times. The chain recombines TRBV28 with TRBJ1-1; possible D gene TRBD1, 6 bases. The length of the CDR3 is 15 residues. V was shortened by 11 bases and J by 2 bases, with 21 bases between the two germline ends. CDR1 and CDR2 from the germline V gene are MDHEN and SYDVKM. The CDR3: CAAAGPGQTNTEAFF. DNA of the CDR3: TGTGCCGCTGCAGGGCCCGGACAGACTAACACTGAAGCTTTCTTT.

This clonotype was detected ten times or more. The junction does not match germline at one end; this may be a read error. The rearrangement uses TRBV5-1 and TRBJ2-1, with D perhaps TRBD2 (6 bases). There are 14 residues in the CDR3. Germline-derived CDR1 and CDR2 are SGHRS and YFSETQ. The CDR3 is CASSLGDSYDEQFF. The CDR3 bases are TGCGCCAGCAGCTTAGGGGACTCCTACGATGAGCAGTTCTTC.

The genes are TRBV28 and TRBJ2-1; a weak D match, TRBD2 (5 bases). V was shortened by 5 bases and J by 9 bases, with 17 bases between the two germline ends. CDR3 length: 14 amino acids. Germline V gene data show CDR1 as MDHEN and CDR2 as SYDVKM. CDR3 residues: CASSLGDPLGEQFF. CDR3 sequence (DNA): TGTGCCAGCAGTCTGGGAGACCCATTGGGTGAGCAGTTCTTC.

This clonotype was seen repeatedly, ten times or more. The chain employs TRBV7-9 and TRBJ1-6; D is unresolved. From germline, CDR1 is SEHNR and CDR2 FQNEAQ (reference sequence). The CDR3 has 15 amino acids. V was shortened by 5 bases and J by 5 bases, with 13 bases between the two germline ends. The CDR3 loop is CASSEIVGDNSPLHF. CDR3 nucleotide sequence: TGTGCCAGCAGCGAGATCGTTGGTGATAATTCACCCCTCCACTTT.

This clonotype was detected ten times or more. V gene TRBV2 combines with J gene TRBJ2-7; D is unclear. The ends were cut back, 6 bases at V and 3 bases at J, with 15 bases in the middle. The CDR3 sequence is 14 residues long. Germline CDR1 reads SNHLY; CDR2 reads FYNNEI. The CDR3 nucleotides read TGTGCCAGCAGGAGTTCTGGAGTAGGCTACGAGCAGTACTTC. Translation gives CASRSSGVGYEQYF. Looking up the rest from reference TRBV2 and TRBJ2-7 gives the full variable domain: EPEVTQTPSHQVTQMGQEVILRCVPISNHLYFYWYRQILGQKVEFLVSFYNNEISEKSEIFDDQFSVERPDGSNFTLKIRSTKLEDSAMYFCASRSSGVGYEQYFGPGTRLTVT.

This clonotype has at least ten counts. V is TRBV7-8 and J is TRBJ2-1; D ambiguous. Trimming took off 5 bases at V and 5 bases at J, with 10 bases between the two ends. The CDR3 has 13 residues. The germline V gene has CDR1 SGHVS and CDR2 FQNEAQ. The CDR3 region is CASSPSDDNEQFF. The CDR3 DNA reads as TGTGCCAGCAGCCCGTCGGACGACAATGAGCAGTTCTTC. Variable domain in full (rest from reference TRBV7-8 and TRBJ2-1): GAGVSQSPRYKVAKRGQDVALRCDPISGHVSLFWYQQALGQGPEFLTYFQNEAQLDKSGLPSDRFFAERPEGSVSTLKIQRTQQEDSAVYLCASSPSDDNEQFFGPGTRLTVL.

This clonotype came up many times. V usage is TRBV9 and J usage is TRBJ1-1; the match to TRBD1 covers 7 bases. V lost 0 bases to trimming and J lost 7 bases; unmatched junction nucleotides: 12. CDR1 and CDR2 (germline): SGDLS, YYNGEE. The CDR3 sequence is 16 residues long. The CDR3 is CASSVAPTGRFREAFF. The CDR3, as DNA: TGTGCCAGCAGCGTAGCCCCGACAGGGCGGTTCCGTGAAGCTTTCTTT. The full variable domain, completed using reference TRBV9 and TRBJ1-1, is DSGVTQTPKHLITATGQRVTLRCSPRSGDLSVYWYQQSLDQGLQFLIQYYNGEERAKGNILERFSAQQFPDLHSELNLSSLELGDSALYFCASSVAPTGRFREAFFGQGTRLTVV.

This clonotype was picked up many times. The chain carries TRBV7-3 and TRBJ2-1; D gene unclear. The CDR3 spans 12 residues. CDR1 SGHTA and CDR2 FQGTGA come from the germline V gene. The V gene lost 0 bases and the J gene lost 12 bases, with 9 bases spanning the gap. Here the CDR3 DNA reads TGTGCCAGCAGCTTAACGGGGTATGGGCAGTTCTTC. This translates into CASSLTGYGQFF.

This clonotype came up many times. This chain joins TRBV5-1 and TRBJ2-7, with 9 positions matching TRBD1. Germline V gene lookup returns CDR1 SGHRS and CDR2 YFSETQ. V lost 4 bases to trimming and J lost 6 bases; unmatched junction nucleotides: 11. The CDR3 consists of 15 residues. The CDR3 coding sequence is TGCGCCAGCAGCATGATACCGGGACAGGGTGGCGAGCAGTACTTC. This translates into CASSMIPGQGGEQYF. Supplemented by reference TRBV5-1 and TRBJ2-7, the full variable domain reads KAGVTQTPRYLIKTRGQQVTLSCSPISGHRSVSWYQQTPGQGLQFLFEYFSETQRNKGNFPGRFSGRQFSNSRSEMNVSTLELGDSALYLCASSMIPGQGGEQYFGPGTRLTVT.

This clonotype was seen many times. The rearrangement joins TRBV6-2 or TRBV6-3 to TRBJ1-5; tentatively, D is TRBD1 (6 bases). Germline-derived CDR1 and CDR2 are MNHEY and SVGEGT. Deletions cut 0 bases from V and 1 base from J, with 13 bases between. CDR3 length: 17 residues. CDR3 sequence reads: CASSYSRGRRSNQPQHF. The CDR3 region has the DNA TGTGCCAGCAGTTACTCACGGGGGCGGAGGAGCAATCAGCCCCAGCATTTT.

This clonotype was picked up a small number of times. The V and J genes are TRBV30 and TRBJ2-4; D remains unclear. V was pared by 3 bases and J by 0 bases, with 15 bases between. CDR3 length: 16 amino acids. The germline CDR1 and CDR2 sequences are GTSNPN and SVGIG (reference sequence). The CDR3, as DNA: TGTGCCTGGAGGGGTCCTGGATTACTAGCCAAAAACATTCAGTACTTC. Its translation: CAWRGPGLLAKNIQYF.

Turning to this clonotype: Being one base from a much bigger clone, this may be a read error. CDR3 coding DNA: TGTGCCAGCAGCTTAGTATGCGGAAAGAGGACCGGGGAGCTGTTTTTT. It encodes CASSLVCGKRTGELFF. The V and J genes are TRBV11-2 and TRBJ2-2; D remains unclear. The CDR3 loop spans 16 amino acids. Trimming stripped 1 base from V and 5 bases from J, with 14 bases between. Germline CDR1 SGHAT, CDR2 FQNNGV.

This clonotype was counted only a few times. The rearrangement uses TRBV14 and TRBJ2-7; D ambiguous. Trimming left V 6 bases short and J 0 bases short, with 9 bases between. This CDR3 is built from 13 residues. CDR1 is SGHDN, CDR2 FVKESK, per germline. The CDR3 reads CASSPRPSYEQYF. CDR3 bases: TGTGCCAGCAGTCCACGGCCCTCCTACGAGCAGTACTTC.

This clonotype was seen ten or more times. The CDR3 loop reads CASSLLAGVAKNIQYF. CDR3 in DNA: TGTGCCAGCAGCCTATTAGCGGGAGTGGCCAAAAACATTCAGTACTTC. The chain links TRBV3-1 to TRBJ2-4, with TRBD2 matching over 9 bases. The CDR3 sequence is 16 residues long. Trimming at V came to 4 bases and at J to 1 base, leaving 5 bases not matched to a gene. Germline V gives CDR1 LGHDT, CDR2 YNNKEL (reference sequence).

The chain couples TRBV9 to TRBJ2-5; D is tentatively TRBD1 or TRBD2 (5 bases each). Germline CDR1 and CDR2: SGDLS and YYNGEE. The CDR3 totals 17 residues. Trimming removed 4 bases from V and 0 bases from J, with 19 bases in between. CDR3 region: CASSPRYGTHHQETQYF. The CDR3 region has the DNA TGTGCCAGCAGCCCCCGATACGGGACGCACCACCAAGAGACCCAGTACTTC. Supplemented by reference TRBV9 and TRBJ2-5, the full variable domain reads DSGVTQTPKHLITATGQRVTLRCSPRSGDLSVYWYQQSLDQGLQFLIQYYNGEERAKGNILERFSAQQFPDLHSELNLSSLELGDSALYFCASSPRYGTHHQETQYFGPGTRLLVL.

This clonotype was seen many times. The rearrangement joins TRBV7-6 to TRBJ2-3; D call uncertain. CDR3 size: 12 residues. The V end was cut by 1 base, the J end by 7 bases, with 6 bases between. Germline CDR1 reads SGHVS; CDR2 reads FNYEAQ. CDR3 region: CASSLEGYTQYF. CDR3 DNA sequence: TGTGCCAGCAGCTTAGAGGGTTATACGCAGTATTTT.

This clonotype was seen only once. The V gene is TRBV20-1, the J gene TRBJ2-7; D is unresolved. V gave up 2 bases and J gave up 0 bases, with 14 bases separating them. This CDR3 has 15 residues. Germline V CDR1 and CDR2: DFQATT, SNEGSKA (reference sequence). The DNA for the CDR3 is TGCAGTGCTAGACCGGCTGCGCAGAGCTCCTACGAGCAGTACTTC. This sequence encodes CSARPAAQSSYEQYF.

In its sample, this clonotype was seen many times. V and J are TRBV6-4 and TRBJ2-1, with a weak D call TRBD2 (5 bases). CDR3 length: 15 amino acids. V was shortened by 0 bases and J by 0 bases, with 6 bases between the two germline ends. Germline V CDR1 and CDR2: MRHNA, SNTAGT. The CDR3 coding sequence is TGTGCCAGCAGTGACTCAGAGGGCTCCTACAATGAGCAGTTCTTC. This gives the protein CASSDSEGSYNEQFF.

This sequence joins TRBV15 and TRBJ2-5; D not certain. Trimming removed 0 bases at V and 7 bases at J, with 9 bases between. The V gene's germline CDR1 is LNHNV and CDR2 YYDKDF (reference sequence). The CDR3 consists of 13 residues. The CDR3 is CATSREGLGTQYF. The DNA of the CDR3 is TGTGCCACCAGCAGAGAGGGTCTCGGGACCCAGTACTTC.

This clonotype was observed many times. The J gene is TRBJ2-7, the V gene TRBV28, with D perhaps given as TRBD1 or TRBD2 (5 bases each). Germline V gene data show CDR1 as MDHEN and CDR2 as SYDVKM. CDR3 length: 12 residues. The V gene lost 11 bases and the J gene lost 0 bases, with 11 bases spanning the gap. CDR3 residues: CAARGDSYEQYF. The CDR3, as DNA: TGTGCCGCCCGAGGGGACTCCTACGAGCAGTACTTC.

A few counts support this clonotype. The chain couples TRBV28 to TRBJ2-1; no firm D call. CDR1 and CDR2 from the germline V gene are MDHEN and SYDVKM. Deletions cut 5 bases from V and 15 bases from J, with 14 bases between. CDR3 length: 11 residues. In DNA, the CDR3 is TGTGCCAGCAGTGCGCGTCTCCCGCCGTTCTTC. Protein: CASSARLPPFF.

There are a few counts of this clonotype. J is TRBJ2-7 and V is TRBV2; D unresolved. Per germline, CDR1 SNHLY and CDR2 FYNNEI. This CDR3 has 12 amino acids. Deletions cut 7 bases from V and 1 base from J, with 8 bases between. CDR3 protein: CASTPGSYEQYF. Written as DNA, the CDR3 is TGTGCCAGCACCCCTGGGTCCTACGAGCAGTACTTC.

This clonotype was seen repeatedly, ten times or more. The chain is built from TRBV7-9 and TRBJ1-1; tentative D call: TRBD1 (5 bases). The CDR3 contains 15 residues. Between the trimmed V and J ends, which lost 5 bases and 0 bases, there was a span of 13 bases. Germline V gene lookup returns CDR1 SEHNR and CDR2 FQNEAQ (reference sequence). The CDR3 bases are TGTGCCAGCAGCCCTCAGGGAGGGGTGAACACTGAAGCTTTCTTT. This gives the protein CASSPQGGVNTEAFF.